This T cell receptor beta chain comes out of a study of beta chain features in type 1 diabetes. Turning to the study itself: Patients looked much like healthy donors when it came to age, gender and cell yields. Findings of the study overall: For Type 1 diabetes patients, all four CD4+ subsets carried TCRB CDR3s that were moderately but significantly shorter. The study found fewer insertions and more deletions at VDJ junctions in type 1 diabetes patients. It was among patients, rather than healthy donors, that naive, central memory and Treg TCRB repertoires appeared more similar.

There are a few counts of this clone. Its antigen is unknown. Germline CDR1 reads MGHRA; CDR2 reads YSYEKL. This CDR3 contains 17 residues. V shed 0 bases, J shed 5 bases, and the junction held 10 bases outside the gene matches. Sequencing targeted expressed TCRB transcripts, as all isolated RNA had been reverse transcribed. Sequencing used immunoSEQ multiplex PCR; TCRdb keeps in-frame clones, though not all of them. The table has some 370,000 clones, over 8.5% seen once; the top ten hold 0.6%. This receptor was identified in a man aged 25-40 years with type 1 diabetes. The chain couples TRBV4-1 to TRBJ1-2, with 9 bases aligning to TRBD1. The sample consisted of central memory CD4+ T cells from blood. CDR3 sequence reads: CASSQEGLSGTGYGYTF. The CDR3 bases are TGCGCCAGCAGCCAAGAGGGACTTTCGGGGACAGGGTATGGCTACACCTTC.